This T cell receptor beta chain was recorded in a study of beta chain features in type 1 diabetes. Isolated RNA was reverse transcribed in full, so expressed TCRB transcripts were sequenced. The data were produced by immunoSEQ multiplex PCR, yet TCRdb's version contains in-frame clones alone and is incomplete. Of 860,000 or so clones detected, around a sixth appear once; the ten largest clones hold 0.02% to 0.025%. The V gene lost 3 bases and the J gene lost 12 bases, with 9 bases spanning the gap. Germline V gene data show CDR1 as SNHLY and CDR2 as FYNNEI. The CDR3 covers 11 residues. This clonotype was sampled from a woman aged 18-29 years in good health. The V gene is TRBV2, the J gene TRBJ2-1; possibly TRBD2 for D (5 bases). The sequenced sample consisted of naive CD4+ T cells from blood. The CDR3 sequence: CASSEDLTQFF. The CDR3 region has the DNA TGTGCCAGCAGTGAGGACTTAACGCAGTTCTTC.